The 27 T cell receptor beta chains in this list originate from one sample, sequenced in a study of memory CD4+ T cells and cytomegalovirus serostatus. Assay used: immunoSEQ multiplex PCR; TCRdb lists only in-frame clones, some missing. The top ten hold approximately 0.8% of the sample, which has some 57,000 clones, 70% to 85% seen once. The sort gate was single viable CD3+CD4+CD8-CD45RO+ cells for memory CD4+ T cells. Sequenced material: memory CD4+ T cells from blood. These receptors were taken from an adult in good health and CMV-seronegative.

The chain carries TRBV7-7 and TRBJ2-1; TRBD2 agrees at 14 bases. Germline lookup yields CDR1 SSHAT and CDR2 FNYEAQ (reference sequence). The CDR3 is 18 amino acids. V shed 1 base, J shed 8 bases, and the junction held 10 bases outside the gene matches. The CDR3 DNA reads TGTGCCAGCAGCTTAGGTTTTTCGACTAGCGGGAGGGCCGATGAGCAGTTCTTC. The encoded protein is CASSLGFSTSGRADEQFF.

J is TRBJ2-7 and V is TRBV7-3, with a tentative D call TRBD2 (6 bases). Per the germline V gene, CDR1 is SGHTA and CDR2 is FQGTGA. Trimming pared 5 bases from V and 5 bases from J, leaving 16 bases between. This CDR3 spans 14 amino acids. The CDR3 loop is CASSPGGGWDEQYF. CDR3 DNA sequence: TGTGCCAGCAGCCCCGGTGGAGGGTGGGACGAGCAGTACTTC.

The V call is TRBV29-1, the J call TRBJ2-1; the D gene is possibly TRBD2 (5 bases). The CDR3 is made up of 12 amino acids. V was shortened by 2 bases and J by 12 bases, with 14 bases between the two germline ends. Germline V gene lookup returns CDR1 SQVTM and CDR2 ANQGSEA. The CDR3 reads CSVEPNRDRQFF. The CDR3 nucleotides are TGCAGCGTTGAACCTAACCGGGATCGGCAGTTCTTC.

For the CDR3, the DNA is TGTGCCAGCAGCTTAGCAGGGGAGGGTAATCAGCCCCAGCATTTT. Translating gives CASSLAGEGNQPQHF. This sequence joins TRBV5-6 and TRBJ1-5, with D possibly matching TRBD1 (6 bases). Trimming took off 2 bases at V and 4 bases at J, with 13 bases between the two ends. The V gene's germline CDR1 is SGHDT and CDR2 YYEEEE. The CDR3 sequence is 15 residues long.

V usage is TRBV6-5 and J usage is TRBJ1-1; 10 bases fit TRBD1. Germline CDR1 is MNHEY and CDR2 is SVGAGI. The V and J ends lost 4 bases and 9 bases, in that order; junction bases with no gene match: 2. This CDR3 has 12 amino acids. The CDR3 sequence is CASSLTGGQAFF. The CDR3 DNA reads as TGTGCCAGCAGTTTGACAGGGGGCCAAGCTTTCTTT.

The DNA of the CDR3 is TGCGCCAGCAGCTTGAGAACAGGTACCGGGGAGCTGTTTTTT. It codes for CASSLRTGTGELFF. The rearrangement uses TRBV5-1 and TRBJ2-2, with D possibly matching TRBD1 (5 bases). Germline CDR1 reads SGHRS; CDR2 reads YFSETQ. The CDR3 has 14 amino acids. V was trimmed by 1 base and J by 5 bases, leaving 9 bases between them.

The chain is built from TRBV7-9 and TRBJ2-2; 7 bases are shared with TRBD2. The CDR3 totals 14 residues. The V gene's germline CDR1 is SEHNR and CDR2 FQNEAQ (reference sequence). V lost 4 bases and J lost 6; bases outside the gene matches: 5. The CDR3 nucleotides read TGTGCCAGCAGCTCCGGCGGGAGCGCCGGGGAGCTGTTTTTT. It yields the protein CASSSGGSAGELFF.

CDR3: CASSIEWTPSSYNEQFF. The CDR3 DNA is TGTGCCAGTAGTATAGAGTGGACTCCGAGCTCCTACAATGAGCAGTTCTTC. The V and J genes are TRBV19 and TRBJ2-1; D possibly corresponds to TRBD2 (5 bases). CDR3 length: 17 amino acids. V was pared by 0 bases and J by 0 bases, with 12 bases between. Germline CDR1 reads LNHDA; CDR2 reads SQIVND (reference sequence).

Only one count was recorded for this clone. The chain combines TRBV5-4 with TRBJ2-3; tentatively, D is TRBD2 (6 bases). Looked up from germline, CDR1 is SGHNT and CDR2 is YYREEE (reference sequence). Trimming stripped 0 bases from V and 1 base from J, with 9 bases between. This CDR3 contains 15 residues. CDR3 sequence reads: CASSLGASGTDTQYF. Here the CDR3 DNA reads TGTGCCAGCAGCTTGGGTGCTAGCGGCACAGATACGCAGTATTTT.

V gene TRBV5-4 combines with J gene TRBJ2-1; 11 bases fit TRBD1. From germline, CDR1 is SGHNT and CDR2 YYREEE (reference sequence). This CDR3 region has 15 residues. V lost 4 bases to trimming and J lost 7 bases; unmatched junction nucleotides: 7. CDR3 residues: CASSPGQGDRNEQFF. Written as DNA, the CDR3 is TGTGCCAGCAGCCCGGGACAGGGGGATAGAAATGAGCAGTTCTTC.

V usage is TRBV5-6 and J usage is TRBJ2-7; no clear D gene. CDR1 is SGHDT, CDR2 YYEEEE, per germline. V was pared by 4 bases and J by 5 bases, with 10 bases between. The CDR3 is made up of 12 amino acids. The CDR3 sequence: CASSSARNEQYF. CDR3 coding DNA: TGTGCCAGCAGCAGCGCTCGAAACGAGCAGTACTTC. The full variable domain, in which reference TRBV5-6 and TRBJ2-7 provide the parts outside the CDR3, is DAGVTQSPTHLIKTRGQQVTLRCSPKSGHDTVSWYQQALGQGPQFIFQYYEEEERQRGNFPDRFSGHQFPNYSSELNVNALLLGDSALYLCASSSARNEQYFGPGTRLTVT.

The rearrangement joins TRBV7-6 to TRBJ2-2; 10 bases line up with TRBD2. Germline CDR1 and CDR2: SGHVS and FNYEAQ. The CDR3 covers 18 residues. With V trimmed by 2 bases and J by 2 bases, 8 bases remained unmatched. Here the CDR3 DNA reads TGTGCCAGCAGCTTAAGAGTAGCGGGGGGTCTCAACACCGGGGAGCTGTTTTTT. This translates into CASSLRVAGGLNTGELFF.

The chain combines TRBV19 with TRBJ2-5; D uncertain. Germline-derived CDR1 and CDR2 are LNHDA and SQIVND (reference sequence). The V end lost 3 bases, the J end lost 2 bases, and 10 bases lay between the germline ends. This CDR3 contains 14 residues. The CDR3 spells CASSIGAGQETQYF. In DNA, the CDR3 is TGTGCCAGTAGTATTGGCGCAGGACAAGAGACCCAGTACTTC.

This sequence joins TRBV29-1 and TRBJ1-2; D is uncertain. Germline values: CDR1 SQVTM, CDR2 ANQGSEA. The CDR3 consists of 10 residues. V lost 4 bases and J lost 6, with 6 bases in between. CDR3 in DNA: TGCAGCGTTGGTTCCCATGGCTACACCTTC. The encoded protein is CSVGSHGYTF.

The chain is built from TRBV10-3 and TRBJ1-2; a possible D gene is TRBD1 (5 bases). Germline CDR1 and CDR2: ENHRY and SYGVKD. There are 16 residues in the CDR3. The ends were cut back, 10 bases at V and 3 bases at J, with 24 bases in the middle. The CDR3 is CASRSSSGGRHYGYTF. Here the CDR3 DNA reads TGTGCCAGCAGATCTAGCTCTGGGGGAAGACACTATGGCTACACCTTC.

This clone was detected only a few times. The chain has TRBV2 and TRBJ2-6, with D possibly called TRBD1 or TRBD2 (7 bases each). The CDR3 runs 15 residues. Germline CDR1 and CDR2: SNHLY and FYNNEI. V was trimmed by 7 bases and J by 3 bases, leaving 13 bases between them. As DNA, the CDR3 is TGTGCCAGCACCCAGGGGGGGAGTGGGGCCAACGTCCTGACTTTC. This translates into CASTQGGSGANVLTF.

The V and J genes are TRBV7-2 and TRBJ2-7; 9 nucleotides line up with TRBD2. CDR1 SGHTA and CDR2 FQGNSA come from the germline V gene. Germline trimming cut 5 bases from V and 2 bases from J; bases unmatched to any gene: 7. This CDR3 has 15 amino acids. Here the CDR3 DNA reads TGTGCCAGCAGCCCCCGGGGCGGGGGGGCCTACGAGCAGTACTTC. It translates to CASSPRGGGAYEQYF.

V usage is TRBV5-1 and J usage is TRBJ2-2; 11 nucleotides line up with TRBD2. CDR1 SGHRS and CDR2 YFSETQ come from the germline V gene. CDR3 length: 15 residues. Trimming at V came to 4 bases and at J to 7 bases, leaving 6 bases not matched to a gene. DNA of the CDR3: TGCGCCAGCAGCCAGGGACTAGCGGTTAACGGGGAGCTGTTTTTT. Translation: CASSQGLAVNGELFF.

This clone appeared a single time. The chain has TRBV10-3 and TRBJ2-7, with D perhaps matching TRBD2 (5 bases). V was cut by 4 bases and J by 6 bases, with 16 bases left in between. Looked up from germline, CDR1 is ENHRY and CDR2 is SYGVKD. This CDR3 comprises 14 residues. For the CDR3, the DNA is TGTGCCATCAGTGTTACAGAGGGCGCCCGCGAGCAGTACTTC. Translation: CAISVTEGAREQYF.

V gene TRBV5-1 combines with J gene TRBJ2-7; no reliable D call. V lost 0 bases and J lost 1, with 5 bases in between. Germline lookup yields CDR1 SGHRS and CDR2 YFSETQ. This CDR3 contains 13 residues. The CDR3 reads CASSLDRSYEQYF. The CDR3 DNA is TGCGCCAGCAGCTTGGATAGGTCCTACGAGCAGTACTTC.

This chain joins TRBV19 and TRBJ1-1, with a weak D call TRBD1 (6 bases). CDR1 is LNHDA, CDR2 SQIVND, per germline (reference sequence). V shed 3 bases and J shed 5 bases, with 19 bases lying between them. The CDR3 consists of 16 residues. For the CDR3, the DNA is TGTGCCAGTAGTATCAACAACCTAAGGGGGATGACTGAAGCTTTCTTT. This translates into CASSINNLRGMTEAFF.

This chain uses TRBV4-1 with TRBJ2-4; D may correspond to TRBD1 or TRBD2 (6 bases each). CDR1 and CDR2 from the germline V gene are MGHRA and YSYEKL. V was cut by 0 bases and J by 2 bases, with 17 bases left in between. This CDR3 has 18 amino acids. The CDR3 DNA reads TGCGCCAGCAGCCAAGATCGAGGCGGGACACTCACCAAAAACATTCAGTACTTC. Its translation is CASSQDRGGTLTKNIQYF.

This chain uses TRBV2 with TRBJ2-1; D is possibly TRBD1 (7 bases). Germline CDR1 is SNHLY and CDR2 is FYNNEI. Trimming pared 7 bases from V and 12 bases from J, leaving 19 bases between. The CDR3 spans 13 residues. Here the CDR3 reads CASKGTGQGGQFF. In DNA, the CDR3 is TGTGCCAGCAAGGGGACGGGGCAGGGGGGGCAGTTCTTC.

The chain uses TRBV6-4 and TRBJ1-2; 8 positions match TRBD1. V lost 3 bases, J lost 2 bases, and 11 bases stayed unmatched. The germline gives CDR1 MRHNA, CDR2 SNTAGT. This CDR3 has 17 amino acids. The CDR3 loop is CASSEFRTGWRNYGYTF. CDR3 DNA: TGTGCCAGCAGTGAGTTCCGGACAGGGTGGAGGAACTATGGCTACACCTTC.

The chain employs TRBV6-1 and TRBJ1-5; possibly TRBD1 for D (6 bases). This CDR3 spans 16 amino acids. Germline-derived CDR1 and CDR2 are MNHNS and SASEGT. V was clipped by 4 bases and J by 0 bases, with 13 bases between them. The CDR3 sequence: CASSATQGHSNQPQHF. CDR3 coding DNA: TGTGCCAGCAGTGCCACGCAGGGGCATAGCAATCAGCCCCAGCATTTT.

The chain recombines TRBV27 with TRBJ1-2; TRBD1 is a possible D gene (6 bases). The germline V gene has CDR1 MNHEY and CDR2 SMNVEV (reference sequence). V lost 8 bases and J lost 1, with 14 bases in between. The CDR3 length is 14 residues. The CDR3 region has the DNA TGTGCCAGCTGGGGGCCAGGGGTTAACTATGGCTACACCTTC. Protein: CASWGPGVNYGYTF.

The chain carries TRBV6-5 and TRBJ2-7; 10 nucleotides match TRBD1. The trim removed 0 bases at V and 3 bases at J, leaving 2 bases unmatched. This CDR3 region has 15 residues. Germline V gene lookup returns CDR1 MNHEY and CDR2 SVGAGI. Here the CDR3 DNA reads TGTGCCAGCAGTTACTCTGGACAGGGGGGCTACGAGCAGTACTTC. This translates into CASSYSGQGGYEQYF.